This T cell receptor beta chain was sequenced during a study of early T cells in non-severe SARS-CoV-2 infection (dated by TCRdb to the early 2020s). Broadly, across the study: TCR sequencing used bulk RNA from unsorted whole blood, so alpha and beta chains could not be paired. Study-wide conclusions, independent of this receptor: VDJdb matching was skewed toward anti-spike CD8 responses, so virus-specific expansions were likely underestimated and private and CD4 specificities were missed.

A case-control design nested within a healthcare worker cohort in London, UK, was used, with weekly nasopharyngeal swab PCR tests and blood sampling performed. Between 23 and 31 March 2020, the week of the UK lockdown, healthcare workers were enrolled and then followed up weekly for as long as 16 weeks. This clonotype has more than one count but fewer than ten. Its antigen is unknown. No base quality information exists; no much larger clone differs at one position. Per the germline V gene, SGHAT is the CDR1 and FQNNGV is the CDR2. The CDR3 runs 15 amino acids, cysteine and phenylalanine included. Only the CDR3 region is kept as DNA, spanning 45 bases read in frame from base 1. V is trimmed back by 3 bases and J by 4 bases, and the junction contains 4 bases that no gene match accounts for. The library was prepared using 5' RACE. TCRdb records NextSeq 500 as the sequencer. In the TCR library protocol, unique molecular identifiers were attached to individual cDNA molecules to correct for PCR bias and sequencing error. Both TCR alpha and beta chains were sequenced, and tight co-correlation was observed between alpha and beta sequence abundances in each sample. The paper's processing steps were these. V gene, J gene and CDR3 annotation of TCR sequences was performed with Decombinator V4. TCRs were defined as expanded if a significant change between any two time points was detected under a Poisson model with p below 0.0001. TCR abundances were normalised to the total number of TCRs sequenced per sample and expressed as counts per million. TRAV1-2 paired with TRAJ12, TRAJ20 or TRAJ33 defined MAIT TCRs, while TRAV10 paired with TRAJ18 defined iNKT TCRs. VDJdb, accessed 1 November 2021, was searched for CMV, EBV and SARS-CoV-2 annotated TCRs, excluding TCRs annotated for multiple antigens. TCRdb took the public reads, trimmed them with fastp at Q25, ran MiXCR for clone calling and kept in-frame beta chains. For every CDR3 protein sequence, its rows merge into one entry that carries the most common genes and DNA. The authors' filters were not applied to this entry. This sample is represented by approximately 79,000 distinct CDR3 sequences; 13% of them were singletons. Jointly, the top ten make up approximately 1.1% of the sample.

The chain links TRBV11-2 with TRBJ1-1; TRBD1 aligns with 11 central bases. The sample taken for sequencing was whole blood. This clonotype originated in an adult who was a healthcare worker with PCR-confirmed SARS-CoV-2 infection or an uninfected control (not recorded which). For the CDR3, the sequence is CASSLGQGVGTEAFF. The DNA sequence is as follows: TGTGCCAGCAGCTTGGGACAGGGGGTCGGCACTGAAGCTTTCTTT. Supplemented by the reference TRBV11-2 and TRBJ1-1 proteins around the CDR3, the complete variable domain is EAGVAQSPRYKIIEKRQSVAFWCNPISGHATLYWYQQILGQGPKLLIQFQNNGVVDDSQLPKDRFSAERLKGVDSTLKIQPAKLEDSAVYLCASSLGQGVGTEAFFGQGTRLTVV.